The 9 T cell receptor beta chains presented below share a single source sample, sequenced in a study of T cells in Graves' hyperthyroidism and ophthalmopathy. Amplification targeted TCR beta CDR3 regions from RNA transcripts. The HTBI primer set was used in a first-round RT-PCR of the TCR CDR3. In TCRdb, the multiplex PCR reads were re-called with MiXCR into one record per CDR3 protein. This table holds about 250,000 distinct CDR3 sequences, approximately 21% found once. The sequenced sample consisted of blood. The receptors were gathered from a man aged 25 to 40 with Graves' ophthalmopathy.

This chain connects TRBV7-9 to TRBJ2-2, with D possibly TRBD2 on 6 matching bases. The CDR3 contains 14 residues. Trimming shortened V by 5 bases and J by 4 bases, and 11 bases separated the two germline ends. Germline loops: CDR1 SEHNR, CDR2 FQNEAQ (reference sequence). The CDR3 is CASSRLVGTGELFF. CDR3 nucleotide sequence: TGTGCCAGCAGCCGACTAGTGGGCACCGGGGAGCTGTTTTTT.

This clonotype was found a few times. The chain couples TRBV11-2 to TRBJ2-7; unclear D gene. CDR3 length: 11 residues. CDR1 and CDR2 (germline): SGHAT, FQNNGV. V shed 0 bases and J shed 6 bases, with 3 bases lying between them. DNA of the CDR3: TGTGCCAGCAGCTTAGAATTCGAGCAGTACTTC. Protein: CASSLEFEQYF.

This clonotype was counted a few times. The chain is built from TRBV5-1 and TRBJ2-2, with 9 bases lining up with TRBD1. CDR3 length: 15 residues. Germline CDR1 reads SGHRS; CDR2 reads YFSETQ. V lost 4 bases and J lost 4; bases outside the gene matches: 5. Here the CDR3 reads CASSRRQGGTGELFF. The CDR3 region has the DNA TGCGCCAGCAGCAGACGACAGGGGGGCACCGGGGAGCTGTTTTTT.

The V gene is TRBV20-1, the J gene TRBJ2-5; D is possibly TRBD2 (6 bases). The CDR3 totals 14 residues. V was shortened by 4 bases and J by 5 bases, with 17 bases between the two germline ends. CDR1 is DFQATT and CDR2 is SNEGSKA in the germline V gene (reference sequence). CDR3 residues: CSATGEKRVETQYF. CDR3 sequence (DNA): TGCAGTGCTACGGGGGAGAAGCGGGTGGAGACCCAGTACTTC.

The sample holds many counts of this clonotype. The chain uses TRBV9 and TRBJ2-7; 7 bases map to TRBD2. The CDR3 length is 13 residues. In germline, CDR1 is SGDLS, CDR2 YYNGEE. The junction had 0 bases not matched to a gene; V was cut back by 3 bases and J by 0 bases. The CDR3 nucleotides are TGTGCCAGCAGCGGGACTAGCTCCTACGAGCAGTACTTC. It yields the protein CASSGTSSYEQYF.

V usage is TRBV6-1 and J usage is TRBJ1-2; TRBD1 might be the D (5 bases). The CDR3 totals 15 residues. Between the trimmed V and J ends, which lost 6 bases and 2 bases, there was a span of 16 bases. CDR1 MNHNS and CDR2 SASEGT come from the germline V gene. The CDR3 region is CASRRDGRPNYGYTF. CDR3 coding DNA: TGTGCCAGCAGGAGGGACGGAAGGCCCAACTATGGCTACACCTTC.

This clonotype showed up many times. This chain joins TRBV28 and TRBJ2-5; 7 nucleotides align to TRBD2. Germline assignment: CDR1 MDHEN and CDR2 SYDVKM. The length of the CDR3 is 14 residues. V lost 5 bases to trimming and J lost 5 bases; unmatched junction nucleotides: 8. The CDR3 region has the DNA TGTGCCAGCAGTGGCGGGGGAACGGTCGAGACCCAGTACTTC. This encodes CASSGGGTVETQYF.

This clonotype has only a few counts. The chain carries TRBV5-1 and TRBJ2-7, with D perhaps TRBD2 (6 bases). This CDR3 is built from 14 residues. The germline V gene encodes CDR1 SGHRS and CDR2 YFSETQ. Trimming took 6 bases from V and 5 from J, leaving 18 bases between them. The CDR3 sequence: CASKSRQGLNEQYF. The CDR3 DNA sequence: TGCGCCAGCAAGTCCCGGCAGGGACTCAACGAGCAGTACTTC.

This clonotype was seen a few times. CDR3 bases: TGTGCCAGCAGCCCAATGGGGTCCTACGAGCAGTACTTC. As protein: CASSPMGSYEQYF. This chain uses TRBV12-3 or TRBV12-4 with TRBJ2-7; the D is unclear. The CDR3 runs 13 residues. The V gene lost 6 bases and the J gene lost 1 base, with 10 bases spanning the gap.